A single TCR beta chain is shown here with its context. Its antigen is undetermined. CDR1 is SGHNT, CDR2 YYREEE, per germline (reference sequence). This CDR3 is 15 amino acids long. V gave up 3 bases and J gave up 0 bases, with 13 bases separating them. This record comes from a study of cytomegalovirus exposure and HLA in healthy donors. The PCR had 60 Vbeta and 13 Jbeta primers. Libraries were prepared by immunoSEQ multiplex PCR; TCRdb keeps only in-frame clonotypes and omits some of them. The repertoire holds 120,000 or so clones, with about a sixth as singletons. Overall study results and limits: Productive status was seen about 90% or about 30% of the time for most TCR beta V segments in an earlier analysis.

The J gene is TRBJ2-7, the V gene TRBV5-4, with a weak D call TRBD2 (6 bases). Specimen: PBMCs. This TCR was recovered from a female donor in good health and CMV-seropositive. The CDR3, as DNA: TGTGCCAGCAGCTCCATAGCGGAGAGCTCCTACGAGCAGTACTTC. Translated: CASSSIAESSYEQYF.